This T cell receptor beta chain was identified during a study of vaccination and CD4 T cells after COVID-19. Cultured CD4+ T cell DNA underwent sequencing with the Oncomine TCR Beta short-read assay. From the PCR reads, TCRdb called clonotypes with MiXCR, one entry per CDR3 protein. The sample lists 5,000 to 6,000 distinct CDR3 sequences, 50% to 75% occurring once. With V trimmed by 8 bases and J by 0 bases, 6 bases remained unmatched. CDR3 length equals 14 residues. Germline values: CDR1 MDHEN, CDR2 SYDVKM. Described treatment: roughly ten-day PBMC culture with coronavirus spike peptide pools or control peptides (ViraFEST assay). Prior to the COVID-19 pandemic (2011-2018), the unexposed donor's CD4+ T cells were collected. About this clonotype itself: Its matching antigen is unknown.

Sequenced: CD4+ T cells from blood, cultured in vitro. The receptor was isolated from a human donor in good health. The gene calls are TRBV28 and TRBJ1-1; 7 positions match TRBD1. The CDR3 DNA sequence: TGTGCCAGCGCGAAGGGGGCCCTGAACACTGAAGCTTTCTTT. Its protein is CASAKGALNTEAFF.